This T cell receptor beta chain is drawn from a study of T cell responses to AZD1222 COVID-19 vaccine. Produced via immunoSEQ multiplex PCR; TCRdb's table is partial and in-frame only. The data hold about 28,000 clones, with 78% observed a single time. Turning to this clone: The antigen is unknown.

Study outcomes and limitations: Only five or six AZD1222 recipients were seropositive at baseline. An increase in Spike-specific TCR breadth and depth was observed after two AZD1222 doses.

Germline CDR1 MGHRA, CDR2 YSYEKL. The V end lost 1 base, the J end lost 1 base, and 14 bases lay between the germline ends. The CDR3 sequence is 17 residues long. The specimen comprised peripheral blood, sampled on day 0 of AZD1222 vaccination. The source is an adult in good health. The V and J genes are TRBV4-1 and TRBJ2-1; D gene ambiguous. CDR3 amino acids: CASSQGRLALSYNEQFF. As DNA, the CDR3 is TGCGCCAGCAGCCAAGGGCGTCTGGCTCTTTCCTACAATGAGCAGTTCTTC.